The 12 T cell receptor beta chains in this list originate from one sample, sequenced in a study of cytomegalovirus exposure and HLA in healthy donors. Sequencing used immunoSEQ multiplex PCR; TCRdb keeps in-frame clones, though not all of them. The sample consists of approximately 200,000 clones, approximately 80% of them appearing once. The sequenced material came from PBMCs. These receptors all stem from a man in his late teens or twenties in good health and CMV-seropositive.

The V and J genes are TRBV28 and TRBJ2-7, with 7 bases matching TRBD1. Germline V lookup: CDR1 MDHEN, CDR2 SYDVKM. The CDR3 length is 17 residues. The ends lost 6 bases at V and 3 bases at J; junction bases unmatched: 17. This CDR3 reads CASSPHRQTGIGYEQYF. For the CDR3, the DNA is TGTGCCAGCAGCCCCCACCGTCAGACAGGGATAGGCTACGAGCAGTACTTC.

This clone was observed once. J is TRBJ2-7 and V is TRBV27, with D possibly TRBD2 on 5 matching bases. The germline CDR1 and CDR2 sequences are MNHEY and SMNVEV (reference sequence). The V end lost 3 bases, the J end lost 0 bases, and 9 bases lay between the germline ends. The CDR3 extends over 14 amino acids. As DNA, the CDR3 is TGTGCCAGCAGTTTTAATCGGGACTCCTACGAGCAGTACTTC. Protein product: CASSFNRDSYEQYF.

V is TRBV9 and J is TRBJ1-3; weak D call: TRBD1 (6 bases). Germline CDR1 reads SGDLS; CDR2 reads YYNGEE. CDR3 length: 16 residues. Trimming left V 0 bases short and J 3 bases short, with 13 bases between. The chain's CDR3 is CASSVGTGNFGNTIYF. The CDR3 DNA sequence: TGTGCCAGCAGCGTAGGCACAGGGAACTTTGGAAACACCATATATTTT.

The V gene is TRBV12-5, the J gene TRBJ2-2; weak D call: TRBD1 (6 bases). With 1 base removed from V and 13 bases from J, the gap between germline ends came to 10 bases. CDR1 and CDR2 (germline): LGHNT, FRNRAP. The CDR3 spans 12 residues. The CDR3 here is CASGLGDNALFF. For the CDR3, the DNA is TGTGCTAGTGGTTTGGGGGACAATGCGCTGTTTTTT.

This clone was observed a few times. The chain employs TRBV5-1 and TRBJ2-5; D is unresolved. The CDR3 spans 15 residues. Germline values: CDR1 SGHRS, CDR2 YFSETQ. The germline V and J ends were trimmed by 0 bases and 5 bases, with 14 bases remaining between them. The CDR3 reads CASSLVSGVLETQYF. CDR3 bases: TGCGCCAGCAGCTTGGTTTCCGGTGTGCTGGAGACCCAGTACTTC.

The chain carries TRBV14 and TRBJ1-2, with D possibly TRBD1 on 6 matching bases. Germline V gives CDR1 SGHDN, CDR2 FVKESK. The CDR3 sequence is 14 residues long. V lost 1 base and J lost 6, with 12 bases in between. Here the CDR3 reads CASSQGSRGHGYTF. For the CDR3, the DNA is TGTGCCAGCAGCCAAGGAAGCAGGGGACATGGCTACACCTTC.

The chain has TRBV19 and TRBJ2-1; 13 bases map to TRBD2. After removal of 6 bases from V and 0 bases from J, the junction contained 5 bases not matched to a gene. Germline V CDR1 and CDR2: LNHDA, SQIVND (reference sequence). This CDR3 contains 17 residues. CDR3 in amino acids: CASSPWTSGSSYNEQFF. The CDR3 DNA reads as TGTGCCAGTAGCCCCTGGACTAGCGGGAGCTCCTACAATGAGCAGTTCTTC. The variable domain in full, with the rest retrieved from reference TRBV19 and TRBJ2-1, is DGGITQSPKYLFRKEGQNVTLSCEQNLNHDAMYWYRQDPGQGLRLIYYSQIVNDFQKGDIAEGYSVSREKKESFPLTVTSAQKNPTAFYLCASSPWTSGSSYNEQFFGPGTRLTVL.

V and J are TRBV7-9 and TRBJ2-6; a weak D match, TRBD2 (6 bases). The germline gives CDR1 SEHNR, CDR2 FQNEAQ (reference sequence). Between the trimmed V and J ends, which lost 2 bases and 2 bases, there was a span of 19 bases. CDR3 length: 19 residues. In nucleotides, the CDR3 is TGTGCCAGCAGCTTAAGTTACGGGGGAGTCTCCCCTGGGGCCAACGTCCTGACTTTC. Translation: CASSLSYGGVSPGANVLTF.

The chain uses TRBV7-3 and TRBJ2-7; D remains unclear. Trimming left V 5 bases short and J 0 bases short, with 8 bases between. The CDR3 loop spans 13 amino acids. Germline CDR1 reads SGHTA; CDR2 reads FQGTGA. The CDR3 spells CASSLGPSYEQYF. In DNA, the CDR3 is TGTGCCAGCAGCCTAGGTCCCTCCTACGAGCAGTACTTC.

The V and J genes are TRBV5-5 and TRBJ2-7, with a possible D match to TRBD1 (6 bases). CDR3 length equals 14 residues. The ends were cut back, 2 bases at V and 0 bases at J, with 9 bases in the middle. Germline V lookup: CDR1 SGHKS, CDR2 YYEKEE (reference sequence). In DNA form, the CDR3 reads TGTGCCAGCAGCTTCGACAGGAGCTCCTACGAGCAGTACTTC. Its protein is CASSFDRSSYEQYF.

V is TRBV7-3 and J is TRBJ2-7; 8 bases map to TRBD2. Losses at the gene ends were 1 base for V and 4 bases for J; bases not matched to a gene: 6. The CDR3 is 15 amino acids. Germline V gene sequence: CDR1 SGHTA, CDR2 FQGTGA. The CDR3 here is CASSLKAGGRYEQYF. CDR3 DNA sequence: TGTGCCAGCAGCTTAAAGGCGGGAGGTCGGTACGAGCAGTACTTC.

The chain combines TRBV5-4 with TRBJ2-7; 9 bases line up with TRBD2. The CDR3 sequence is 14 residues long. Germline lookup yields CDR1 SGHNT and CDR2 YYREEE (reference sequence). V trimming: 4 bases; J trimming: 2 bases; junction bases outside the gene matches: 4. The CDR3 DNA reads as TGTGCCAGCAGCGCGGGGGGGGGAGCCTACGAGCAGTACTTC. It encodes CASSAGGGAYEQYF.